This T cell receptor beta chain was recovered during a study of cytomegalovirus exposure and HLA in healthy donors. About the study: The use of the same platform for the approximately 130 validation repertoires and the roughly 630 first-cohort repertoires was reported by a later analysis.

The repertoire was sequenced with immunoSEQ multiplex PCR; TCRdb's copy has only in-frame clones and lacks some. This table has 50,000 or so clones, roughly 94% appearing once. The CDR3 runs 17 residues. Per the germline V gene, CDR1 is SGDLS and CDR2 is YYNGEE. The J segment lost 7 bases and the V segment lost 4 bases, leaving 14 bases of the junction unmatched. Sequencing was carried out using PBMCs. This clonotype was obtained from a man aged 18 to 29 in good health and CMV-seronegative. The chain recombines TRBV9 with TRBJ2-7; 13 bases map to TRBD2. For the CDR3, the DNA is TGTGCCAGCAGCACGGGGACTAGCGGGGACCTTAAAGAAGAGCAGTACTTC. It yields the protein CASSTGTSGDLKEEQYF.